This TCR beta chain was sequenced for a study of T cells in Graves' hyperthyroidism and ophthalmopathy (dated by TCRdb to the late 2010s). In the study overall: TCR V-J signatures able to tell the groups apart were searched for in a discovery cohort of 90 to 100 patients, of whom more than 40 had Graves' ophthalmopathy and 57 had stable Graves' hyperthyroidism. Whether ophthalmopathy could be predicted prospectively was tested in an independent validation cohort made up of 18 to 20 hyperthyroidism patients plus 17 patients who later progressed to ophthalmopathy. The roughly 100 discovery patients were randomly split 7:3 into training and test sets. The paper describes TCR Vbeta CDR3 sequencing of 135 peripheral blood samples, made up of 43 ophthalmopathy patients, 70 to 75 hyperthyroidism patients and 17 progressor patients. The study also compared thyroid tissue and blood T-cell repertoires from five or six Graves' hyperthyroidism patients. After blood sampling, hyperthyroidism patients were treated with methimazole at a starting dose of 30 mg daily, and ophthalmopathy patients were treated with high-dose intravenous methylprednisolone.

As for this clonotype: The antigen this receptor binds is unknown. No base qualities exist here, and no much larger clone lies one base off it.

Amplification of TCR beta CDR3 regions was carried out from RNA transcripts. The TCR CDR3 was subjected to a first round of RT-PCR using the HTBI primer set and the Qiagen OneStep RT-PCR kit. The libraries were constructed in a second round of multiplex PCR and then size-selected and purified. Libraries were sequenced paired-end with 100 bp reads on an Illumina HiSeq2000. The published analysis was carried out like this. SOAPnuke was used to process the raw data, with reads discarded if the reads contained adapters or uncalled bases, had a mean Phred below 15, or lacked an exact constant-primer or identifier match. COPE v1.2.5 was used to merge high-quality paired reads, and clonotypes were defined as unique nucleotide sequences. MiTCR v1.1 was used to align the clonotypes against IMGT TRBV, TRBD and TRBJ reference segments. The analysis was restricted to V-J combinations with a frequency above 0.0001, which together covered 99% to 99.2% of the repertoires. A TCS score was defined as the ratio between F50 (clonal expansion) and ExV (chaos), using BLOSUM62-based TCRdist between CDR3 peptides within each V-J. Welch's t-statistics and random forest reduced around 520 V-J features to 10 to 15, which were used in a naive Bayes classifier (R e1071). The Morisita-Horn index was used to measure how similar the thyroid and blood repertoires were. Using fastp at Q25 and MiXCR, TCRdb reprocessed the public reads and kept productive beta chains. When rows share a CDR3 protein, they turn into one entry using the most common DNA and genes. TCRdb's processing, not the authors', yielded these V and J calls. The sample data list 530,000 or so distinct CDR3 sequences, and about 43% of these were observed just once. The leading ten clones occupy around 7.7% of the sample.

Stable Graves' hyperthyroidism was defined as the absence of progression to ophthalmopathy over 18 months of follow-up. Hyperthyroidism patients were newly diagnosed, with disease duration under 2 months, and aged 18 to 65 years. The study excluded patients with uncontrolled infections, other autoimmune diseases, pregnancy or lactation. Diagnoses relied on clinical symptoms, serum thyroxine and TRAb, thyroid ultrasound and orbital computed tomography. Total RNA was extracted with Trizol reagent, and quality was checked on an Agilent 2100 Bioanalyzer. Summary of the overall study and its limitations: A 13 V-J signature model separated ophthalmopathy from stable hyperthyroidism, with approximately 87% sensitivity and 81.08% specificity in cross-validation and 80%/75% in testing. During validation, the model predicted progression to ophthalmopathy a median of approximately 6 months ahead of onset, with almost 71% sensitivity and 72% to 85% specificity. Most expanded thyroid clonotypes (frequency above 0.001) were also found in blood, which suggests that blood repertoires may mirror thyroid immune responses. No statistical method was used to fix the sample size in advance, and group allocation was not hidden from the investigators.

The sequenced sample consisted of peripheral blood or thyroid tissue (not recorded which). This clonotype originated in a woman between 18 and 30 years old with Graves' hyperthyroidism.

The CDR3: CASSSVGTGDPQNTEAFF. The DNA sequence is given as TGCGCCAGCAGCTCGGTAGGGACAGGGGATCCCCAGAACACTGAAGCTTTCTTT. This chain joins TRBV5-1 to TRBJ1-1, and TRBD1 matches 10 of the central bases. The CDR3 covers 18 residues, taking in both the cysteine and the phenylalanine. Here the CDR3 DNA is all that survives: 54 bases in frame from base 1. The germline V and J ends show losses of 3 bases and 1 base respectively, and no gene match explains 12 bases of the junction. CDR1 SGHRS and CDR2 YFSETQ are derived from the germline V gene.